The 9 T cell receptor beta chains below were found in one sample sequenced in a study of blood T cell repertoires in COVID-19. Produced via immunoSEQ multiplex PCR; TCRdb's table is partial and in-frame only. The table records about half a million clones, roughly 89% of them present only once. Sequencing was done on a sample of peripheral blood. These receptors came from a young man with COVID-19, enrolled during active disease.

V and J are TRBV24-1 and TRBJ2-1; 9 nucleotides agree with TRBD2. V dropped 9 bases and J dropped 5; count of bases not matched to a gene: 7. The CDR3 is 14 residues long. The germline V gene has CDR1 KGHDR and CDR2 SFDVKD. The CDR3 protein is CATSLAGGNNEQFF. DNA of the CDR3: TGTGCCACCTCATTGGCGGGAGGGAACAATGAGCAGTTCTTC.

The chain has TRBV19 and TRBJ1-5, with D maybe TRBD1 (6 bases). Germline values: CDR1 LNHDA, CDR2 SQIVND (reference sequence). CDR3 length: 15 residues. Trimming pared 5 bases from V and 0 bases from J, leaving 11 bases between. The CDR3 spells CASSPTGNSNQPQHF. CDR3 nucleotides: TGTGCCAGTAGTCCCACAGGGAATAGCAATCAGCCCCAGCATTTT.

V usage is TRBV4-1 and J usage is TRBJ1-2; D perhaps matches TRBD1 (5 bases). Deletions cut 2 bases from V and 5 bases from J, with 21 bases between. CDR1 is MGHRA, CDR2 YSYEKL, per germline. This CDR3 comprises 17 residues. The CDR3 DNA follows: TGCGCCAGCAGCCAACGTGATCGGGGGGGTACTTTATATGGCTACACCTTC. Translation: CASSQRDRGGTLYGYTF.

This clone came up a few times. The V and J genes are TRBV11-3 and TRBJ2-2; TRBD2 agrees at 8 bases. There are 19 residues in the CDR3. CDR1 and CDR2 (germline): SGHNT, YENEEA. J gave up 7 bases and V 2 bases, and 18 bases lay outside the gene matches. CDR3 sequence reads: CASSLYLYLAGSRSGELFF. The DNA of the CDR3 is TGTGCCAGCAGCTTATACTTATACTTAGCGGGGAGCCGTAGCGGGGAGCTGTTTTTT.

A few counts support this clone. V and J are TRBV7-9 and TRBJ2-2; 10 bases match TRBD2. This CDR3 has 18 residues. V shed 5 bases, J shed 0 bases, and the junction held 9 bases outside the gene matches. The germline gives CDR1 SEHNR, CDR2 FQNEAQ (reference sequence). The CDR3 here is CASSQRLAGWTNTGELFF. CDR3 nucleotide sequence: TGTGCCAGCAGCCAACGACTAGCGGGTTGGACGAACACCGGGGAGCTGTTTTTT.

This clone was recorded only once. This chain links TRBV21-1 with TRBJ2-2; TRBD1, the D gene given by the table, was not confirmed from the DNA. TRBV21-1 is classified as a pseudogene. The CDR3 has 19 residues. The CDR3 DNA follows: TGTGCCAGCAGCAAAAAAAAGATAGGGGACAGCGCGAACACCGGGGAGCTGTTTTTT. This codes for CASSKKKIGDSANTGELFF.

The chain recombines TRBV2 with TRBJ1-2; 8 bases align to TRBD1. Trimming removed 4 bases from V and 6 bases from J; junction bases left unmatched: 1. In germline, CDR1 is SNHLY, CDR2 FYNNEI. This CDR3 contains 12 residues. In DNA, the CDR3 is TGTGCCAGCAGTGGACAGGGGAATGGCTACACCTTC. Translated: CASSGQGNGYTF.

This chain connects TRBV14 to TRBJ2-1, with 9 bases matching TRBD1. Germline lookup yields CDR1 SGHDN and CDR2 FVKESK. V was clipped by 0 bases and J by 8 bases; unmatched bases: 5. The CDR3 spans 15 residues. CDR3 region: CASSQEGQGRHEQFF. The CDR3 DNA reads TGTGCCAGCAGCCAAGAGGGACAGGGTCGACATGAGCAGTTCTTC.

The chain carries TRBV5-5 and TRBJ1-5; D unclear. V was shortened by 0 bases and J by 7 bases, with 14 bases between the two germline ends. The length of the CDR3 is 15 residues. The germline CDR1 and CDR2 sequences are SGHKS and YYEKEE (reference sequence). The CDR3 coding sequence is TGTGCCAGCAGCTTGGTTTCCGGGGTCGACCAGCCCCAGCATTTT. The encoded protein is CASSLVSGVDQPQHF.